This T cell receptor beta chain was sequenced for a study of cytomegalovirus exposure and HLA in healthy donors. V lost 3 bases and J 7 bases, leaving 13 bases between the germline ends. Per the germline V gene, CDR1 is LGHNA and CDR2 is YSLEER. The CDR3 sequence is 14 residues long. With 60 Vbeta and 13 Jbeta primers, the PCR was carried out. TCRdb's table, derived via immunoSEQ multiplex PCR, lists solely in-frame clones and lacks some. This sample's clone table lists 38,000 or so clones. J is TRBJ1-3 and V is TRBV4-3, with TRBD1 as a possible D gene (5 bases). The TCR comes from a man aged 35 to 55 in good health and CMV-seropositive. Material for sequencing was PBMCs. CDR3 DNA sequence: TGCGCCAGCAGCCATGGAGACAGCGGGAACACCATATATTTT. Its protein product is CASSHGDSGNTIYF.